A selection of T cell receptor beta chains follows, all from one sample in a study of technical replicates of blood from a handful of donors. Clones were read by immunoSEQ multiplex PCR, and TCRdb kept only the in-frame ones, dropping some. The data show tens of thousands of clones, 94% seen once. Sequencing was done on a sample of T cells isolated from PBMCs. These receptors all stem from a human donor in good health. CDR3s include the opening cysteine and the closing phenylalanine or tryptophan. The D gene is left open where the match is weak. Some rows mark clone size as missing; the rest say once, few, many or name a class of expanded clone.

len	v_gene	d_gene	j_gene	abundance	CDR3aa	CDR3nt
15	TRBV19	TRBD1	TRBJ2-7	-	CASSLRGLPSYEQYF	TGTGCCAGTAGCCTCAGGGGGCTACCCTCCTACGAGCAGTACTTC
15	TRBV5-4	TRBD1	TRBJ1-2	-	CASSYRDRGLDGYTF	TGTGCCAGCAGCTACCGGGACAGGGGGCTTGATGGCTACACCTTC
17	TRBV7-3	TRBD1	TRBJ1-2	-	CASSLTLGQGFFYGYTF	TGTGCCAGCAGCTTAACGCTAGGACAGGGGTTTTTTTATGGCTACACCTTC
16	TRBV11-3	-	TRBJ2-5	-	CASSFASQGYQETQYF	TGTGCCAGCAGCTTCGCCTCCCAGGGGTACCAAGAGACCCAGTACTTC
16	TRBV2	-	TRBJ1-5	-	CASSEQEGGRGQPQHF	TGTGCCAGCAGTGAACAGGAGGGGGGGCGAGGGCAGCCCCAGCATTTT
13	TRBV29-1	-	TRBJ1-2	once	CSVSRSLGYGYTF	TGCAGCGTCTCGCGGTCGCTTGGGTATGGCTACACCTTC
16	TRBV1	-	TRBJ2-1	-	CTSSQGLAGTYNEQFF	TGCACCAGCAGCCAAGGCCTAGCGGGAACCTACAATGAGCAGTTCTTC
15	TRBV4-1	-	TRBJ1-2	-	CASSPGTITNYGYTF	TGCGCCAGCAGCCCGGGGACAATTACTAACTATGGCTACACCTTC
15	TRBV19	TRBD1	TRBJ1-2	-	CASSTRQGGTYGYTF	TGTGCCAGTAGTACCAGACAGGGTGGGACCTATGGCTACACCTTC
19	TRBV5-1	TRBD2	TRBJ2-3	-	CASSLSLLAGAMHGSTQYF	TGCGCCAGCAGCTTGTCCCTACTAGCGGGGGCTATGCACGGATCCACGCAGTATTTT
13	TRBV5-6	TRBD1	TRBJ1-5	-	CASSLSGGQPQHF	TGTGCCAGCAGCTTATCAGGGGGCCAGCCCCAGCATTTT
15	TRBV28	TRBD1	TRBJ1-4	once	CASNLPTGGLEKLFF	TGTGCCAGCAACCTACCGACAGGGGGTTTAGAAAAACTGTTTTTT
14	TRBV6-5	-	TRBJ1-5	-	CASSYGEGNQPQHF	TGTGCCAGCAGTTATGGTGAGGGCAATCAGCCCCAGCATTTT
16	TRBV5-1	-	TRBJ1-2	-	CASSLRVSKKNYGYTF	TGCGCCAGCAGCTTGAGAGTAAGCAAAAAAAACTATGGCTACACCTTC
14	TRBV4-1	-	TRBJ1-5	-	CASSQDPSHQPQHF	TGCGCCAGCAGCCAAGATCCCTCTCATCAGCCCCAGCATTTT
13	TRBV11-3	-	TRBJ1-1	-	CASSLGQDTEAFF	TGTGCCAGCAGCTTAGGACAAGACACTGAAGCTTTCTTT
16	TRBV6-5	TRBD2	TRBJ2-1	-	CASSYGGSGTLSEQFF	TGTGCCAGCAGTTACGGGGGTAGCGGGACCCTCAGTGAGCAGTTCTTC
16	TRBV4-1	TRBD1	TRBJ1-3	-	CASSQDRDWSGNTIYF	TGCGCCAGCAGCCAGGACAGGGACTGGTCTGGAAACACCATATATTTT
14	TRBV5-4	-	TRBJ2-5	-	CASSLGSAQETQYF	TGTGCCAGCAGCTTAGGGAGCGCGCAAGAGACCCAGTACTTC
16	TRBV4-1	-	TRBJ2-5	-	CASSSRKDSFQETQYF	TGCGCCAGCAGCTCACGAAAGGACAGTTTCCAAGAGACCCAGTACTTC
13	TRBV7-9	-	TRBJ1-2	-	CASSHNAVFGYTF	TGTGCCAGCAGCCACAACGCGGTCTTCGGCTACACCTTC
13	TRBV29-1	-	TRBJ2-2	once	CSVEASRTGELFF	TGCAGCGTTGAAGCGTCTCGCACCGGGGAGCTGTTTTTT
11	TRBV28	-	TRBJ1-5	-	CASSSQGPQHF	TGTGCCAGCAGTTCACAGGGGCCCCAGCATTTT
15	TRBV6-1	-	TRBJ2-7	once	CASSDARHPTNEQYF	TGTGCCAGCAGTGACGCTCGGCATCCCACTAACGAGCAGTACTTC
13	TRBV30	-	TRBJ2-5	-	CAWSRQFQETQYF	TGTGCCTGGAGTCGACAGTTCCAAGAGACCCAGTACTTC
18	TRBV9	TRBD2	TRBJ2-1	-	CASSAPKGGGSPLGEQFF	TGTGCCAGCAGCGCTCCCAAGGGCGGGGGGAGCCCTCTCGGGGAGCAGTTCTTC
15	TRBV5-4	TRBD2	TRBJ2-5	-	CASSTSGRALETQYF	TGTGCCAGCAGTACTAGCGGGAGGGCCCTGGAGACCCAGTACTTC
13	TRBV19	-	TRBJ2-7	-	CASSIGQGYEQYF	TGTGCCAGTAGTATAGGCCAGGGCTACGAGCAGTACTTC
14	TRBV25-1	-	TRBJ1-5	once	CASSEQGGNQPQHF	TGTGCCAGCAGTGAACAGGGAGGAAATCAGCCCCAGCATTTT
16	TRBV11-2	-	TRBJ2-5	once	CASSLDRGPDQETQYF	TGTGCCAGCAGCTTAGATCGAGGCCCGGACCAAGAGACCCAGTACTTC
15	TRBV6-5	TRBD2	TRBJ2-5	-	CASSPTLAGGETQYF	TGTGCCAGCAGTCCTACTTTAGCGGGAGGGGAGACCCAGTACTTC
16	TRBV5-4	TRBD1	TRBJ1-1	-	CASSLGTGSSSTEAFF	TGTGCCAGCAGCCTCGGGACAGGGTCTTCAAGCACTGAAGCTTTCTTT
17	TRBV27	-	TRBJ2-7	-	CASSFFSPKGFGDEQYF	TGTGCCAGCAGTTTTTTCTCCCCTAAGGGGTTCGGCGACGAGCAGTACTTC
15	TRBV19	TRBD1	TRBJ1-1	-	CASYDRGGMNTEAFF	TGTGCCTCCTACGACAGGGGGGGCATGAACACTGAAGCTTTCTTT
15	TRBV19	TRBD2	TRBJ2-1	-	CASSMVASGNNEQFF	TGTGCCAGTAGTATGGTGGCTAGCGGAAACAATGAGCAGTTCTTC
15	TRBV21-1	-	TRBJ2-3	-	CASSKSRWCTDTQYF	TGTGCCAGCAGCAAATCTAGATGGTGCACAGATACGCAGTATTTT
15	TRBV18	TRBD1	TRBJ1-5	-	CASSLTRQGNQPQHF	TGTGCCAGCTCCCTCACCCGACAGGGGAATCAGCCCCAGCATTTT
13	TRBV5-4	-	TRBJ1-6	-	CASSTDRNSPLHF	TGTGCCAGCAGCACAGACAGGAATTCACCCCTCCACTTT
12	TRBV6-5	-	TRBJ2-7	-	CASSYNSYEQYF	TGTGCCAGCAGTTATAACAGCTACGAGCAGTACTTC
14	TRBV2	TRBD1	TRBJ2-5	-	CASSLGQGQETQYF	TGTGCCAGCAGTTTAGGACAGGGCCAAGAGACCCAGTACTTC
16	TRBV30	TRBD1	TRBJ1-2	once	CAWSLAVTGVAYGYTF	TGTGCCTGGAGCCTCGCAGTCACAGGGGTGGCCTATGGCTACACCTTC
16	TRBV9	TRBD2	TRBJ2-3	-	CASSGRLAGGTDTQYF	TGTGCCAGCAGCGGACGACTAGCGGGGGGCACAGATACGCAGTATTTT